This T cell receptor (beta chain) was sequenced during a study of blood T cell repertoires in COVID-19. Germline V lookup: CDR1 MDHEN, CDR2 SYDVKM. This CDR3 spans 13 amino acids. V was trimmed by 6 bases and J by 3 bases, leaving 9 bases between them. Produced via immunoSEQ multiplex PCR; TCRdb's table is partial and in-frame only. The top ten clones hold around 0.93% of a sample with some 300,000 clones, around 87% of them seen once. The sequenced sample consisted of peripheral blood. This rearrangement joins TRBV28 to TRBJ2-1; maybe TRBD1 (6 bases). The origin of this receptor is a woman in her thirties or forties with COVID-19, enrolled during active disease. CDR3 bases: TGTGCCAGCAGGGGGACATTCTACAATGAGCAGTTCTTC. Translating gives CASRGTFYNEQFF. Together with reference TRBV28 and TRBJ2-1, the CDR3 gives the full variable domain: DVKVTQSSRYLVKRTGEKVFLECVQDMDHENMFWYRQDPGLGLRLIYFSYDVKMKEKGDIPEGYSVSREKKERFSLILESASTNQTSMYLCASRGTFYNEQFFGPGTRLTVL.